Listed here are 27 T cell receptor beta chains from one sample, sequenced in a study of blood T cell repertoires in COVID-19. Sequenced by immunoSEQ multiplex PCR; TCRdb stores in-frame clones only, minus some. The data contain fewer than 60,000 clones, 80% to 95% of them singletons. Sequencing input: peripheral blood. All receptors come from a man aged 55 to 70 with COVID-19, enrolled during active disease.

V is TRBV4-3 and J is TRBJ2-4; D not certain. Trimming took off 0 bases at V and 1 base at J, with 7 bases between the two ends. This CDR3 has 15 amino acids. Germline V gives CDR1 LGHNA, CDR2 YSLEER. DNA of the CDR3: TGCGCCAGCAGCCAAGAATACGGGGCCAAAAACATTCAGTACTTC. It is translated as CASSQEYGAKNIQYF.

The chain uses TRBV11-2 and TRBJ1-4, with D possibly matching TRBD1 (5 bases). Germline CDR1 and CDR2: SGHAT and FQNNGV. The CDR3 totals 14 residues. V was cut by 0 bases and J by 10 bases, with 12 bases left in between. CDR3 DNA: TGTGCCAGCAGCTTAGAGGGGACTCCGTTAAAACTGTTTTTT. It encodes CASSLEGTPLKLFF.

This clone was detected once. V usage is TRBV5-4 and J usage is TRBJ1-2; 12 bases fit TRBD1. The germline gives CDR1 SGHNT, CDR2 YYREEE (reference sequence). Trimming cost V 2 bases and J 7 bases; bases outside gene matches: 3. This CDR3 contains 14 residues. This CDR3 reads CASSLGTGGGGYTF. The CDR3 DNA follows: TGTGCCAGCAGCTTAGGGACAGGGGGCGGTGGCTACACCTTC.

CDR3 amino acids: CASSSYGQGDDEQYF. The CDR3, as DNA: TGCGCCAGCAGCTCCTACGGACAGGGGGACGACGAGCAGTACTTC. V usage is TRBV5-1 and J usage is TRBJ2-7; the match to TRBD1 covers 10 bases. Germline V lookup: CDR1 SGHRS, CDR2 YFSETQ. The CDR3 consists of 15 residues. V shed 3 bases, J shed 5 bases, and the junction held 8 bases outside the gene matches.

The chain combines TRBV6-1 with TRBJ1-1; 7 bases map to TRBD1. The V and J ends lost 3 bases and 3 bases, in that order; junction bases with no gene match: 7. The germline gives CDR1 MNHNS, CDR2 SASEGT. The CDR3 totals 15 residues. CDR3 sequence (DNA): TGTGCCAGCAGTGACGCGAACAGGGGTGACACTGAAGCTTTCTTT. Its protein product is CASSDANRGDTEAFF.

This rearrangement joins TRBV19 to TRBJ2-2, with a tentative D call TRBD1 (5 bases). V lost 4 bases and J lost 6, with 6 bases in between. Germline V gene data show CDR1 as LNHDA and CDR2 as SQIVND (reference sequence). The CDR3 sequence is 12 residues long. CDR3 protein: CASSTGSGELFF. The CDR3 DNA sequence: TGTGCCAGTAGTACAGGGTCCGGGGAGCTGTTTTTT.

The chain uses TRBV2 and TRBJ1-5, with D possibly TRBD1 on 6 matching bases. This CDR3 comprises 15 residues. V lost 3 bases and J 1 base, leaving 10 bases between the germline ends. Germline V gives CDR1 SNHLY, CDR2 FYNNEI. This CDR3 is CASSEGGLSNQPQHF. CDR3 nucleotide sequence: TGTGCCAGCAGTGAGGGGGGGCTAAGCAATCAGCCCCAGCATTTT.

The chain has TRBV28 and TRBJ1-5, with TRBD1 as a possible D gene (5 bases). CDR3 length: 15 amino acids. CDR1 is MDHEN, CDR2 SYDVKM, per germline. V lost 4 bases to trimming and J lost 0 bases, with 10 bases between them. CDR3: CASSSRTPSNQPQHF. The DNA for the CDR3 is TGTGCCAGCAGTTCTCGGACACCTAGCAATCAGCCCCAGCATTTT.

This CDR3 is CASSPGTGPVSGYGYTF. Here the CDR3 DNA reads TGTGCCAGTAGTCCCGGGACAGGTCCTGTTTCAGGGTATGGCTACACCTTC. V and J are TRBV19 and TRBJ1-2; TRBD1 matches at 8 bases. The CDR3 runs 17 residues. Germline-derived CDR1 and CDR2 are LNHDA and SQIVND (reference sequence). The V and J ends lost 5 bases and 5 bases, in that order; junction bases with no gene match: 16.

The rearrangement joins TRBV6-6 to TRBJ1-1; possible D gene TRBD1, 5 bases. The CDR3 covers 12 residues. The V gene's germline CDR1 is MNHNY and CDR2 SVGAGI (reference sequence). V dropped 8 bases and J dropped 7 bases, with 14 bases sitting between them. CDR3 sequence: CASLLEGLEAFF. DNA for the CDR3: TGTGCCAGCCTCCTAGAGGGACTTGAAGCTTTCTTT.

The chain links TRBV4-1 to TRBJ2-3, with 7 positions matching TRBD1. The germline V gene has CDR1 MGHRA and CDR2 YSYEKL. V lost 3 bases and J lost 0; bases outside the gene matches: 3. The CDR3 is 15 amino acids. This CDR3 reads CASSHSGQSTDTQYF. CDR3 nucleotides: TGCGCCAGCAGCCATTCGGGACAGAGCACAGATACGCAGTATTTT.

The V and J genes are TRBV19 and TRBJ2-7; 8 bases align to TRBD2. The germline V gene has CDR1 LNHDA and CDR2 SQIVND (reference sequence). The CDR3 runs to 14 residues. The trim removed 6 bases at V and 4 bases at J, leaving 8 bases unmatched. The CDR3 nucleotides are TGTGCCAGTAGAAGCACTAGCGGAACTTACGAGCAGTACTTC. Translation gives CASRSTSGTYEQYF.

In nucleotides, the CDR3 is TGTGCCAGCAGCGCAGGGGCCAAAAACATTCAGTACTTC. Translating gives CASSAGAKNIQYF. This chain joins TRBV12-3 or TRBV12-4 and TRBJ2-4; D possibly corresponds to TRBD1 (5 bases). The CDR3 is made up of 13 amino acids. Trimming shortened V by 6 bases and J by 1 base, and 7 bases separated the two germline ends.

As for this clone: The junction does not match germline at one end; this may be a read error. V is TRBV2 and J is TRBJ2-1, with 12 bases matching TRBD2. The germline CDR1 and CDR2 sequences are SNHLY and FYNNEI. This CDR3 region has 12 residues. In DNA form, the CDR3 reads TGCAAGACTAGCGGGGGTACCAATGAGCAGTTCTTC. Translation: CKTSGGTNEQFF.

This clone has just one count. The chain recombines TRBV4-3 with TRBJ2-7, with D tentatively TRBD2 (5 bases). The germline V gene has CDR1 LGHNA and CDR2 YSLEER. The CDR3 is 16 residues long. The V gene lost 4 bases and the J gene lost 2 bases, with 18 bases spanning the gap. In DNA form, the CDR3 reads TGCGCCAGCAGCCTGAACCTAGCTGCTTCGGCCTACGAGCAGTACTTC. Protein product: CASSLNLAASAYEQYF.

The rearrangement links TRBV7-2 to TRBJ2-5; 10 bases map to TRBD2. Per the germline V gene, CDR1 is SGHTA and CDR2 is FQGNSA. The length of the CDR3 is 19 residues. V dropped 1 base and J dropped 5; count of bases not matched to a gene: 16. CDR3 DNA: TGTGCCAGCAGCTTAGAGCCCCCTTGGAGCGGGAGGGCGGGGGAGACCCAGTACTTC. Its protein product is CASSLEPPWSGRAGETQYF.

CDR3 protein: CASSLERPGDGYTF. The CDR3 coding sequence is TGCGCCAGCAGCTTGGAACGGCCGGGGGATGGCTACACCTTC. The chain couples TRBV5-1 to TRBJ1-2; D possibly corresponds to TRBD1 (5 bases). Trimming removed 0 bases from V and 6 bases from J, with 12 bases in between. CDR1 and CDR2 from the germline V gene are SGHRS and YFSETQ. The CDR3 contains 14 residues.

The CDR3 DNA follows: TGTGCCAGTAGGGAGACAGGTACTGGAAACACCATATATTTT. Its protein is CASRETGTGNTIYF. The chain combines TRBV19 with TRBJ1-3, with a possible D match to TRBD1 (6 bases). CDR3 size: 14 residues. Trimming shortened V by 6 bases and J by 2 bases, and 11 bases separated the two germline ends. Germline V CDR1 and CDR2: LNHDA, SQIVND (reference sequence).

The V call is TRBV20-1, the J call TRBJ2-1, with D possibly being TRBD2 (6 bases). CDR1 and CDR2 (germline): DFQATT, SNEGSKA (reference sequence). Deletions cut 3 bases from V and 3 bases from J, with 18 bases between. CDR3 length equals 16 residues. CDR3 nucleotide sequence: TGCAGTGCTAGTCGTTCCGGGACTTTCAACTACAATGAGCAGTTCTTC. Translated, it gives CSASRSGTFNYNEQFF.

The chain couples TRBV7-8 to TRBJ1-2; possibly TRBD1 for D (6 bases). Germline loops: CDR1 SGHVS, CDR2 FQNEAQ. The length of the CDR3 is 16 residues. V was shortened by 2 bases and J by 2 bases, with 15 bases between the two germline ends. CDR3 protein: CASSLQEGGANYGYTF. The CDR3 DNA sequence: TGTGCCAGCAGCTTACAAGAGGGGGGGGCCAACTATGGCTACACCTTC.

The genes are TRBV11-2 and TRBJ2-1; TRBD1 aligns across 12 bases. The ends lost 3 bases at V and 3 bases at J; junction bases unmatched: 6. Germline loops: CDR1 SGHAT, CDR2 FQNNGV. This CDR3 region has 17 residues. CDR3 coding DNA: TGTGCCAGCAGCTTCCTGGGACAGGGGGCGCTCTACAATGAGCAGTTCTTC. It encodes CASSFLGQGALYNEQFF.

DNA for the CDR3: TGTGCCAGCAGCTCCCGAATGGGCGAGACCCAGTACTTC. This translates into CASSSRMGETQYF. The V call is TRBV7-2, the J call TRBJ2-5; D is ambiguous. Looked up from germline, CDR1 is SGHTA and CDR2 is FQGNSA. This CDR3 has 13 amino acids. V was cut by 4 bases and J by 5 bases, with 11 bases left in between.

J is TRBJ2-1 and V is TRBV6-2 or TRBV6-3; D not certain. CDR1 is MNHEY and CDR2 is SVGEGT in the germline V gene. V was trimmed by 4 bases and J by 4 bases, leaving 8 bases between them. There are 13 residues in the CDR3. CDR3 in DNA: TGTGCCAGCAGTTCCCGACTGTACAATGAGCAGTTCTTC. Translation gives CASSSRLYNEQFF.

The CDR3 region is CASSILTSGANVLTF. CDR3 nucleotide sequence: TGTGCCAGCAGTATCCTAACCTCTGGGGCCAACGTCCTGACTTTC. The chain has TRBV14 and TRBJ2-6; no reliable D call. The length of the CDR3 is 15 residues. Between the trimmed V and J ends, which lost 6 bases and 0 bases, there was a span of 9 bases. Germline CDR1 SGHDN, CDR2 FVKESK.

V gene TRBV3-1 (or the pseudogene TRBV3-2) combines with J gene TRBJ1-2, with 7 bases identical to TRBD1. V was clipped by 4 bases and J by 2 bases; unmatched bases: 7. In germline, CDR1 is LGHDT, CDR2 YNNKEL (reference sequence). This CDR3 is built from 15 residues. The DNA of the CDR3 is TGTGCCAGCAGCCGAGGAGGGGGCGCGAACTATGGCTACACCTTC. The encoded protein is CASSRGGGANYGYTF.

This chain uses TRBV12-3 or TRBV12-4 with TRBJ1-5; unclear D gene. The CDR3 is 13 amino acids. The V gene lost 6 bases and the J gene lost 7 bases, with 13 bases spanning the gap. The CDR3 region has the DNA TGTGCCAGCAGACCGCGTGGACTGCAGCCCCAGCATTTT. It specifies CASRPRGLQPQHF.

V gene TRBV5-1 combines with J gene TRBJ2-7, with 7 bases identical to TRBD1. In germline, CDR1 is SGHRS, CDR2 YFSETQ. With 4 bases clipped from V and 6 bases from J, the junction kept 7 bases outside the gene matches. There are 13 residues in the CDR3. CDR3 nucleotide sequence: TGCGCCAGCAGCGCCCCCGGGACAGCCGAGCAGTACTTC. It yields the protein CASSAPGTAEQYF. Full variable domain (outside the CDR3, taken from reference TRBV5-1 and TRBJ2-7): KAGVTQTPRYLIKTRGQQVTLSCSPISGHRSVSWYQQTPGQGLQFLFEYFSETQRNKGNFPGRFSGRQFSNSRSEMNVSTLELGDSALYLCASSAPGTAEQYFGPGTRLTVT.